The 11 T cell receptor beta chains listed next were all sequenced from one sample in a study of blood T cell repertoires in COVID-19. Some clones are missing from TCRdb's copy, which holds only in-frame ones; the method was immunoSEQ multiplex PCR. The repertoire holds approximately 230,000 clones, more than 85% seen once, with 4.1% in the top ten. Specimen: PBMCs or T cells enriched from blood (not recorded which). The source of these receptors is a woman younger than 45 who had recovered from COVID-19.

The sample holds a few counts of this clone. The V call is TRBV4-1, the J call TRBJ1-2, with 9 bases aligning to TRBD1. The V and J ends lost 2 bases and 4 bases, in that order; junction bases with no gene match: 5. CDR3 length: 15 amino acids. Germline CDR1 is MGHRA and CDR2 is YSYEKL. The CDR3 nucleotides are TGCGCCAGCAGCCAACCGGGACAGGGCGTCTATGGCTACACCTTC. This translates into CASSQPGQGVYGYTF.

The genes are TRBV11-3 and TRBJ2-2; D might be TRBD1 (8 bases). Trimming pared 2 bases from V and 5 bases from J, leaving 18 bases between. In germline, CDR1 is SGHNT, CDR2 YENEEA. The CDR3 consists of 17 residues. Here the CDR3 DNA reads TGTGCCAGCAGCTTAACAGGGGGGGGGCGATGGACCGGGGAGCTGTTTTTT. It yields the protein CASSLTGGGRWTGELFF.

The chain is built from TRBV19 and TRBJ2-7; tentatively, D is TRBD2 (6 bases). This CDR3 is built from 15 residues. Trimming shortened V by 5 bases and J by 2 bases, and 16 bases separated the two germline ends. Germline V gene lookup returns CDR1 LNHDA and CDR2 SQIVND (reference sequence). The CDR3 reads CASSAYGGGAYEQYF. CDR3 nucleotide sequence: TGTGCCAGTAGTGCTTATGGGGGAGGAGCCTACGAGCAGTACTTC.

The chain is built from TRBV5-1 and TRBJ2-1, with TRBD2 matching 8 bases. V trimming: 4 bases; J trimming: 1 base; junction bases outside the gene matches: 4. This CDR3 region has 15 residues. CDR1 is SGHRS and CDR2 is YFSETQ in the germline V gene. In DNA form, the CDR3 reads TGCGCCAGCAGCACGACTAGCGAATCCTACAATGAGCAGTTCTTC. It encodes CASSTTSESYNEQFF. The whole variable domain, filled in from reference TRBV5-1 and TRBJ2-1, reads KAGVTQTPRYLIKTRGQQVTLSCSPISGHRSVSWYQQTPGQGLQFLFEYFSETQRNKGNFPGRFSGRQFSNSRSEMNVSTLELGDSALYLCASSTTSESYNEQFFGPGTRLTVL.

The chain has TRBV5-4 and TRBJ2-7; 12 nucleotides line up with TRBD2. This CDR3 region has 14 residues. The junction had 4 bases not matched to a gene; V was cut back by 5 bases and J by 4 bases. Germline V CDR1 and CDR2: SGHNT, YYREEE (reference sequence). CDR3 region: CASSTGLAGYEQYF. CDR3 coding DNA: TGTGCCAGCAGTACCGGACTAGCGGGATACGAGCAGTACTTC.

The chain couples TRBV19 to TRBJ1-6, with D perhaps matching TRBD1 (5 bases). The CDR3 covers 16 residues. Germline V gives CDR1 LNHDA, CDR2 SQIVND (reference sequence). Trimming cost V 3 bases and J 3 bases, with 12 bases left between them. CDR3 region: CASSIRAGGYNSPLHF. In DNA, the CDR3 is TGTGCCAGTAGTATTCGTGCCGGGGGCTATAATTCACCCCTCCACTTT.

This sequence joins TRBV28 and TRBJ1-1, with 9 nucleotides matching TRBD1. V shed 6 bases, J shed 8 bases, and the junction held 7 bases outside the gene matches. The germline gives CDR1 MDHEN, CDR2 SYDVKM. This CDR3 contains 13 residues. The CDR3: CASSTGQGREAFF. CDR3 sequence (DNA): TGTGCCAGCAGCACCGGACAGGGGCGGGAAGCTTTCTTT. Full variable domain (remainder filled in from reference TRBV28 and TRBJ1-1): DVKVTQSSRYLVKRTGEKVFLECVQDMDHENMFWYRQDPGLGLRLIYFSYDVKMKEKGDIPEGYSVSREKKERFSLILESASTNQTSMYLCASSTGQGREAFFGQGTRLTVV.

The chain has TRBV11-3 and TRBJ2-1, with 13 bases aligning to TRBD2. J lost 8 bases, V lost 0 bases, and 16 bases had no gene match. Germline loops: CDR1 SGHNT, CDR2 YENEEA. The CDR3 loop spans 20 amino acids. The CDR3 DNA follows: TGTGCCAGCAGCTTAGATAACCCAACTAGCGGGAGGGTATTTAGGGATGAGCAGTTCTTC. It is translated as CASSLDNPTSGRVFRDEQFF.

The genes are TRBV18 and TRBJ1-5; TRBD1 matches 8 bases. The junction had 10 bases not matched to a gene; V was cut back by 2 bases and J by 7 bases. Germline V gene sequence: CDR1 KGHSH, CDR2 LQKENI. This CDR3 is 16 amino acids long. The CDR3 region has the DNA TGTGCCAGCTCACCAACCGTCTCGGCAGGGGGCCAGCCCCAGCATTTT. Translated: CASSPTVSAGGQPQHF.

This sequence joins TRBV9 and TRBJ2-1, with D hard to call. Between the trimmed V and J ends, which lost 4 bases and 4 bases, there was a span of 9 bases. Germline V gene data show CDR1 as SGDLS and CDR2 as YYNGEE. The CDR3 runs 13 residues. CDR3 protein: CASSPFSYNEQFF. CDR3 DNA sequence: TGTGCCAGCAGCCCCTTCTCTTACAATGAGCAGTTCTTC.

The chain couples TRBV30 to TRBJ1-6; D remains unclear. V was trimmed by 4 bases and J by 8 bases, leaving 12 bases between them. The CDR3 consists of 13 residues. Germline CDR1 GTSNPN, CDR2 SVGIG (reference sequence). The DNA for the CDR3 is TGTGCCTGGACCGTAGACCGGGATTCACCCCTCCACTTT. Encoded protein: CAWTVDRDSPLHF.